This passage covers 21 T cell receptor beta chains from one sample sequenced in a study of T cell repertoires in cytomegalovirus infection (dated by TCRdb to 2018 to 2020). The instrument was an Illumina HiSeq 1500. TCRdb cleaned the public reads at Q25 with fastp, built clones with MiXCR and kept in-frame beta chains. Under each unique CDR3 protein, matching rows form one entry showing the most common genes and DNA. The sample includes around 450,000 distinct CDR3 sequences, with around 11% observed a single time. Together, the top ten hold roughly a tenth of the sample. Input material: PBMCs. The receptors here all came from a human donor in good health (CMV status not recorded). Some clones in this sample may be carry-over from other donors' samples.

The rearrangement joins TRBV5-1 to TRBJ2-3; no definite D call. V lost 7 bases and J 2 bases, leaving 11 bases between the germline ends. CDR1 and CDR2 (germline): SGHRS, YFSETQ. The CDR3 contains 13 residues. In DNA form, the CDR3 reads TGCGCCAGCGGCCCGCGGACCACAGATACGCAGTATTTT. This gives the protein CASGPRTTDTQYF.

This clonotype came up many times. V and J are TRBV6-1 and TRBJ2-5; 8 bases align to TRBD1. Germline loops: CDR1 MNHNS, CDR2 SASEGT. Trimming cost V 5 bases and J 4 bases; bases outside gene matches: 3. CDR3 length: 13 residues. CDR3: CASSRDRPETQYF. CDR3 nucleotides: TGTGCCAGCAGTCGGGACAGGCCAGAGACCCAGTACTTC.

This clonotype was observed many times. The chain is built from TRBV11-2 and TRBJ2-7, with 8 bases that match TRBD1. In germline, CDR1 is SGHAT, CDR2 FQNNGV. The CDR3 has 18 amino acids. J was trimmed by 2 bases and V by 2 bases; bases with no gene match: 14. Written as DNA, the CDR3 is TGTGCCAGCAGCTTAAATTACGGAAGGACAGGGCTCACCTACGAGCAGTACTTC. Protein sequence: CASSLNYGRTGLTYEQYF.

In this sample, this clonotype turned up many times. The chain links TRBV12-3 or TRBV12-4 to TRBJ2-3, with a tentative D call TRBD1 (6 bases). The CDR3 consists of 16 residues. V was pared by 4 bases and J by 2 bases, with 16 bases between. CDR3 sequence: CASSSAGQPITDTQYF. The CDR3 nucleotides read TGTGCCAGCAGTTCCGCCGGACAGCCGATCACAGATACGCAGTATTTT.

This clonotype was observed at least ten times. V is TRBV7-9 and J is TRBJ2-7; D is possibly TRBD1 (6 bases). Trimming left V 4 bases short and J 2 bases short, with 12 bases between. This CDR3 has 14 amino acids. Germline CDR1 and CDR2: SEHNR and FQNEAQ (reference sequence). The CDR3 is CASSSEQGPYEQYF. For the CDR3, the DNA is TGTGCCAGCAGCTCAGAACAGGGACCCTACGAGCAGTACTTC.

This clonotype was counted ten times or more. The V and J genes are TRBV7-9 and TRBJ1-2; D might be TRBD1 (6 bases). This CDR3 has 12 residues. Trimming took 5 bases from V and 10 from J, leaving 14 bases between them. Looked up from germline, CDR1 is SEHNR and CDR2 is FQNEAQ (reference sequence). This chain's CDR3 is CASSATGSVYTF. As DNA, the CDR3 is TGTGCCAGCAGCGCGACAGGATCAGTCTACACCTTC. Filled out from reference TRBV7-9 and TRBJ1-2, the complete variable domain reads DTGVSQNPRHKITKRGQNVTFRCDPISEHNRLYWYRQTLGQGPEFLTYFQNEAQLEKSRLLSDRFSAERPKGSFSTLEIQRTEQGDSAMYLCASSATGSVYTFGSGTRLTVV.

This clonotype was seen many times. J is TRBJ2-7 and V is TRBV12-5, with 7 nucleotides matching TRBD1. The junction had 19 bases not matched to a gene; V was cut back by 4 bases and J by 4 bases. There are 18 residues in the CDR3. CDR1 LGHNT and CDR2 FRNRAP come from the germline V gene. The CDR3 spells CASGYVRLGQFILYEQYF. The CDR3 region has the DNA TGTGCTAGTGGTTACGTCCGGTTGGGACAGTTCATCCTTTACGAGCAGTACTTC.

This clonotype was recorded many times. CDR3: CASSSRTSDPTEAFF. The CDR3, as DNA: TGTGCCAGCAGCTCCCGGACAAGCGATCCCACTGAAGCTTTCTTT. The gene calls are TRBV11-2 and TRBJ1-1, with D possibly matching TRBD1 (5 bases). The germline V gene has CDR1 SGHAT and CDR2 FQNNGV. The CDR3 covers 15 residues. Trimming took 4 bases from V and 4 from J, leaving 16 bases between them. Full variable domain (missing parts from reference TRBV11-2 and TRBJ1-1): EAGVAQSPRYKIIEKRQSVAFWCNPISGHATLYWYQQILGQGPKLLIQFQNNGVVDDSQLPKDRFSAERLKGVDSTLKIQPAKLEDSAVYLCASSSRTSDPTEAFFGQGTRLTVV.

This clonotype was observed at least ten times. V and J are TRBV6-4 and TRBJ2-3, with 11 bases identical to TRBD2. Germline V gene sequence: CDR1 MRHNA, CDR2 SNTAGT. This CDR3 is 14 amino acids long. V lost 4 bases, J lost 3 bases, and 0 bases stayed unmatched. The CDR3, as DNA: TGTGCCAGCAGTGGGACTAGCGGGACAGATACGCAGTATTTT. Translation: CASSGTSGTDTQYF.

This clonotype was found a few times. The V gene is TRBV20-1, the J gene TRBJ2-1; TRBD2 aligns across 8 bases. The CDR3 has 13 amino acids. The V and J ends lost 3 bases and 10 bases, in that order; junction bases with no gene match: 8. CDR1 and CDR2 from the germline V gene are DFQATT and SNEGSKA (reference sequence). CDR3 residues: CSASRTSNGEQFF. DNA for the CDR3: TGCAGTGCTAGCAGGACTAGCAACGGCGAGCAGTTCTTC.

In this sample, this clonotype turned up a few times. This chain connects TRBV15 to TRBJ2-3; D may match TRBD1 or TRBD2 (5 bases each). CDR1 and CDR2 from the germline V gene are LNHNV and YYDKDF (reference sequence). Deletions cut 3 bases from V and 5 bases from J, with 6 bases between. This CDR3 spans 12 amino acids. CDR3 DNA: TGTGCCACCAGCAGGGGGGAAGATACGCAGTATTTT. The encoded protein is CATSRGEDTQYF.

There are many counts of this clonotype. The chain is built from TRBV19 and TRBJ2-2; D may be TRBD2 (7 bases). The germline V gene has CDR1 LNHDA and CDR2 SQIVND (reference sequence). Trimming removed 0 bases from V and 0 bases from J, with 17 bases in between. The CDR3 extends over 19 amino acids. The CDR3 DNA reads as TGTGCCAGTAGTATAGATCGTCGGGGGGCCCACGCGAACACCGGGGAGCTGTTTTTT. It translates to CASSIDRRGAHANTGELFF.

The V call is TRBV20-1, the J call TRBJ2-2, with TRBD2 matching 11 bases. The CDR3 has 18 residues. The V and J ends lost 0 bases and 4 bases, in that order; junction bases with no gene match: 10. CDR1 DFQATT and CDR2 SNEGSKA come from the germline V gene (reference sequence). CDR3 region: CSARDRLAGGSLTGELFF. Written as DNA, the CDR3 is TGCAGTGCTAGAGATCGGCTAGCGGGAGGATCTCTCACCGGGGAGCTGTTTTTT.

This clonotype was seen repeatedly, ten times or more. This CDR3 reads CASSSLAAGTLHF. The CDR3 DNA sequence: TGTGCCAGCAGCTCACTTGCGGCTGGCACCCTCCACTTT. The V call is TRBV12-3 or TRBV12-4, the J call TRBJ1-6, with D hard to call. Trimming removed 6 bases at V and 14 bases at J, with 17 bases between. This CDR3 region has 13 residues.

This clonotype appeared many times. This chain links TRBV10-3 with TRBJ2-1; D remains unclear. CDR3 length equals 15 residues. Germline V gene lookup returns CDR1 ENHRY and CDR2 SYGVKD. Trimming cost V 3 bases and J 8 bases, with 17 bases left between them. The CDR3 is CAISERATPGHEQFF. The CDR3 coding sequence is TGTGCCATCAGTGAACGGGCTACTCCCGGCCATGAGCAGTTCTTC.

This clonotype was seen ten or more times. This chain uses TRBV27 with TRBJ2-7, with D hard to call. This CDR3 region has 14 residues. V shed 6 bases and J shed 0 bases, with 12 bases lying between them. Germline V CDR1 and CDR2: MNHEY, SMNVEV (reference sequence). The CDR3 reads CASSLGGYSYEQYF. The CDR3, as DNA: TGTGCCAGCAGCTTGGGTGGCTACTCCTACGAGCAGTACTTC.

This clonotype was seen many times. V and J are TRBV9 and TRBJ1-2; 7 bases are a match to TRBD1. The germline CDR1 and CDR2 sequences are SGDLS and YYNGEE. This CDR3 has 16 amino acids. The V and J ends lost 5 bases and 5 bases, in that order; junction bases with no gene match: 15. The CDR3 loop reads CASSPEMTGKGYGYTF. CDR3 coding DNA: TGTGCCAGCAGTCCCGAGATGACAGGGAAGGGATATGGCTACACCTTC.

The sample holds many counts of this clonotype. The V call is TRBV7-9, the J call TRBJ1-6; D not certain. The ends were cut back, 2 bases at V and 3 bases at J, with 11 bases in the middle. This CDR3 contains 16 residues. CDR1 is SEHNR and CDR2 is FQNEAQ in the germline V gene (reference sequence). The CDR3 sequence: CASSLKEGSYNSPLHF. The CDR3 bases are TGTGCCAGCAGCTTAAAAGAGGGTAGCTATAATTCACCCCTCCACTTT.

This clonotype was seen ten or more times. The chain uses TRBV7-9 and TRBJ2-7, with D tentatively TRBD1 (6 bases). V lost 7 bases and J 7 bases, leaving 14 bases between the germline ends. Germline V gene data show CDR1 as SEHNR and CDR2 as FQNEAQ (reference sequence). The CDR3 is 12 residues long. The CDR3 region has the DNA TGTGCCAGCACTACTGGGGGCAGAGAGCAGTACTTC. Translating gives CASTTGGREQYF. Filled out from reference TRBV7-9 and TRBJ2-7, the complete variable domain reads DTGVSQNPRHKITKRGQNVTFRCDPISEHNRLYWYRQTLGQGPEFLTYFQNEAQLEKSRLLSDRFSAERPKGSFSTLEIQRTEQGDSAMYLCASTTGGREQYFGPGTRLTVT.

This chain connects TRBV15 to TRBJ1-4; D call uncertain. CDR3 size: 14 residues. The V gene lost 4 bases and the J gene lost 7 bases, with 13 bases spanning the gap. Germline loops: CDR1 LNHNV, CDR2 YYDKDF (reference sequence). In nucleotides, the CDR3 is TGTGCCACCAGCATTCTCGAGGGAGTTGAAAAACTGTTTTTT. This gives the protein CATSILEGVEKLFF.

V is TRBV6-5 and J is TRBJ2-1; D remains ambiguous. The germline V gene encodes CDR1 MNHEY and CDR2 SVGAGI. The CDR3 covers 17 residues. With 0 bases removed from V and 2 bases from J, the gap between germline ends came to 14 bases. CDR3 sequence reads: CASSYSMEGIPYNEQFF. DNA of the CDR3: TGTGCCAGCAGTTACTCGATGGAAGGGATCCCCTACAATGAGCAGTTCTTC.